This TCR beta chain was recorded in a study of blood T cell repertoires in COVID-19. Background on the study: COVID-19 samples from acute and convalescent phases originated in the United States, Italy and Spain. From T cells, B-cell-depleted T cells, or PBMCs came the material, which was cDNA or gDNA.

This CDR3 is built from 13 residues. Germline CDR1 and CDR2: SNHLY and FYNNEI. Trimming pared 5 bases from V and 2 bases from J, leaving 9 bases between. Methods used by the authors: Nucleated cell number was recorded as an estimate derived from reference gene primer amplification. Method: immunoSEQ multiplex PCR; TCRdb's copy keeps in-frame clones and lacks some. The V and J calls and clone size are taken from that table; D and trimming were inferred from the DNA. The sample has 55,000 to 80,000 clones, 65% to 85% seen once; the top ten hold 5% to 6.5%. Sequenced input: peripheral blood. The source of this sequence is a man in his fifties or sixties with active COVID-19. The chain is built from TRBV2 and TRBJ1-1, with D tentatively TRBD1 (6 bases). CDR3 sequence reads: CASSWTDNTEAFF. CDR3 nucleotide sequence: TGTGCCAGCAGTTGGACAGACAACACTGAAGCTTTCTTT. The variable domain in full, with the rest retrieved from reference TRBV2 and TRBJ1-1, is EPEVTQTPSHQVTQMGQEVILRCVPISNHLYFYWYRQILGQKVEFLVSFYNNEISEKSEIFDDQFSVERPDGSNFTLKIRSTKLEDSAMYFCASSWTDNTEAFFGQGTRLTVV.